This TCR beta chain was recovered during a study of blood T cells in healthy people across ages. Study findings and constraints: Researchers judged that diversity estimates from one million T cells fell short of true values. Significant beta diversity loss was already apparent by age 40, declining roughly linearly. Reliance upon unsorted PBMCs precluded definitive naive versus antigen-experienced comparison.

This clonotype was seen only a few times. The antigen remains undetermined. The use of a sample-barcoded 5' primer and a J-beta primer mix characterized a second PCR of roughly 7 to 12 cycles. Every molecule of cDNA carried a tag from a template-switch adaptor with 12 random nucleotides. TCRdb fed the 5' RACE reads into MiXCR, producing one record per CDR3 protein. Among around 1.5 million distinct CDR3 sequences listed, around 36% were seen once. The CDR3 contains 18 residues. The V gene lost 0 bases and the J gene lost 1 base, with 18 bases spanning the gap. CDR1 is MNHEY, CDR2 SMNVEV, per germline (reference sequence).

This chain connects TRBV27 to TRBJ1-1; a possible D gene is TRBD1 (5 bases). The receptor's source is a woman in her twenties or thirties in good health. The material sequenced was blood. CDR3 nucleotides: TGTGCCAGCAGTTTATCAAGGGGATCGAATAGGGGGAACACTGAAGCTTTCTTT. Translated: CASSLSRGSNRGNTEAFF.